These T cell receptor beta chains were read from a single sample in a study of CD8 T cells in Susac syndrome. From the immunoSEQ multiplex PCR reads, TCRdb called clonotypes with MiXCR, one entry per CDR3 protein. The repertoire has some 120,000 distinct CDR3 sequences, just under 95% of them found once; the top ten carry about 0.12%. The sequenced material came from CD8+ T cells from PBMCs. Source of these receptors: a human donor in good health. The CDR3 runs from the conserved cysteine through the conserved F or W. A D gene is named only where the DNA matches it firmly. The size entry is marked missing in some rows and otherwise reads once, few, many or a size class.

CDR3 length: 13; V gene: TRBV6-1; clone size: NA; J gene: TRBJ2-7; D gene: NA; CDR3 DNA: TGTGCCAGCAGCGTGGACAGAGCCTACGAGCAGTACTTC; CDR3 protein: CASSVDRAYEQYF
CDR3 length: 14; V gene: TRBV28; clone size: few; J gene: TRBJ2-7; D gene: NA; CDR3 DNA: TGTGCCAGCAGCTGGGACGGAGGATCCTACGAGCAGTACTTC; CDR3 protein: CASSWDGGSYEQYF
CDR3 length: 14; V gene: TRBV3-1; clone size: few; J gene: TRBJ2-7; D gene: NA; CDR3 DNA: TGTGCCAGCAGCCAAGGAAGGGCATCCTACGAGCAGTACTTC; CDR3 protein: CASSQGRASYEQYF
CDR3 length: 12; V gene: TRBV7-9; clone size: NA; J gene: TRBJ2-3; D gene: NA; CDR3 DNA: TGTGCCACTACCGGTAGAACAGATACGCAGTATTTT; CDR3 protein: CATTGRTDTQYF
CDR3 length: 15; V gene: TRBV20-1; clone size: NA; J gene: TRBJ2-2; D gene: NA; CDR3 DNA: TGCAGTGCTAGAGATCGAGTTATCAACACCGGGGAGCTGTTTTTT; CDR3 protein: CSARDRVINTGELFF
CDR3 length: 15; V gene: TRBV7-3; clone size: NA; J gene: TRBJ2-6; D gene: NA; CDR3 DNA: TGTGCCAGCAGCGCGGGGATCTCTGGGGCCAACGTCCTGACTTTC; CDR3 protein: CASSAGISGANVLTF
CDR3 length: 14; V gene: TRBV7-2; clone size: once; J gene: TRBJ2-4; D gene: NA; CDR3 DNA: TGTGCCAGCAGCTTAGGTGCCGGGATCAACATTCAGTACTTC; CDR3 protein: CASSLGAGINIQYF
CDR3 length: 13; V gene: TRBV7-3; clone size: NA; J gene: TRBJ1-1; D gene: NA; CDR3 DNA: TGTGCCAGCAGCTTGACTCACGTCACTGAAGCTTTCTTT; CDR3 protein: CASSLTHVTEAFF
CDR3 length: 13; V gene: TRBV3-1; clone size: NA; J gene: TRBJ1-2; D gene: TRBD1; CDR3 DNA: TGTGCCAGCAGCCAAGGACAGGGAAATGGCTACACCTTC; CDR3 protein: CASSQGQGNGYTF
CDR3 length: 15; V gene: TRBV10-3; clone size: NA; J gene: TRBJ2-3; D gene: NA; CDR3 DNA: TGTGCCATCAGTGACCCCGAGGGTCGTCCGGATACGCAGTATTTT; CDR3 protein: CAISDPEGRPDTQYF
CDR3 length: 11; V gene: TRBV14; clone size: NA; J gene: TRBJ2-5; D gene: NA; CDR3 DNA: TGTGCCAGCAGCCATACAGAGACCCAGTACTTC; CDR3 protein: CASSHTETQYF
CDR3 length: 13; V gene: TRBV10-3; clone size: NA; J gene: TRBJ2-1; D gene: TRBD2; CDR3 DNA: TGTGCCACCGGGACTAGCGGGAGTGACGAGCAGTTCTTC; CDR3 protein: CATGTSGSDEQFF
CDR3 length: 14; V gene: TRBV12-3/TRBV12-4; clone size: NA; J gene: TRBJ2-3; D gene: NA; CDR3 DNA: TGTGCCAGCAGTCTCGGTGGTGGGGCAGATGCGCAGTATTTT; CDR3 protein: CASSLGGGADAQYF
CDR3 length: 13; V gene: TRBV10-3; clone size: NA; J gene: TRBJ2-7; D gene: TRBD1; CDR3 DNA: TGTGCCATCATGAGGACAGGGTCCTACGAGCAGTACTTC; CDR3 protein: CAIMRTGSYEQYF
CDR3 length: 14; V gene: TRBV18; clone size: NA; J gene: TRBJ1-4; D gene: NA; CDR3 DNA: TGTGCCAGCTCACCACCGGACCGGAATGAAAAACTGTTTTTT; CDR3 protein: CASSPPDRNEKLFF
CDR3 length: 18; V gene: TRBV11-2; clone size: NA; J gene: TRBJ2-1; D gene: TRBD2; CDR3 DNA: TGTGCCAGCAGCTTATTAGCGGGAGCGCCGAGCTCCTACAATGAGCAGTTCTTC; CDR3 protein: CASSLLAGAPSSYNEQFF
CDR3 length: 13; V gene: TRBV7-2; clone size: NA; J gene: TRBJ2-7; D gene: NA; CDR3 DNA: TGTGCCAGCAGCTTAGCAGAGACCTACGAGCAGTACTTC; CDR3 protein: CASSLAETYEQYF
CDR3 length: 14; V gene: TRBV13; clone size: NA; J gene: TRBJ2-6; D gene: NA; CDR3 DNA: TGTGCCAGCAGATTGGTATCTGGGGCCAACGTCCTGACTTTC; CDR3 protein: CASRLVSGANVLTF
CDR3 length: 13; V gene: TRBV20-1; clone size: NA; J gene: TRBJ2-7; D gene: NA; CDR3 DNA: TGCAGTGCTAGACTGCAGGGTTATCACGAGCAGTACTTC; CDR3 protein: CSARLQGYHEQYF
CDR3 length: 18; V gene: TRBV6-2/TRBV6-3; clone size: NA; J gene: TRBJ2-2; D gene: TRBD1; CDR3 DNA: TGTGCCAGCAGACGCCCGACGGGACAGGCCCCGAGGACCGGGGAGCTGTTTTTT; CDR3 protein: CASRRPTGQAPRTGELFF
CDR3 length: 16; V gene: TRBV5-1; clone size: NA; J gene: TRBJ2-1; D gene: TRBD2; CDR3 DNA: TGCGCCAGCAGCTTGGAAGGTAGCGGGAGGTCCAATGAGCAGTTCTTC; CDR3 protein: CASSLEGSGRSNEQFF
CDR3 length: 14; V gene: TRBV5-1; clone size: NA; J gene: TRBJ2-7; D gene: TRBD1; CDR3 DNA: TGCGCCAGCAGCTTACGACAGGGAGAATACGAGCAGTACTTC; CDR3 protein: CASSLRQGEYEQYF
CDR3 length: 16; V gene: TRBV20-1; clone size: NA; J gene: TRBJ1-2; D gene: TRBD1; CDR3 DNA: TGCAGTGCTGCCCGAATGGAGGGGGCCGCTAACTATGGCTACACCTTC; CDR3 protein: CSAARMEGAANYGYTF
CDR3 length: 14; V gene: TRBV11-1; clone size: NA; J gene: TRBJ2-7; D gene: NA; CDR3 DNA: TGTGCCAGCAGCTTAGACAGGGACTCCTACGAGCAGTACTTC; CDR3 protein: CASSLDRDSYEQYF
CDR3 length: 15; V gene: TRBV7-9; clone size: once; J gene: TRBJ1-2; D gene: NA; CDR3 DNA: TGTGCCAGCAGCCCGGGGTCAAAGGGGAAAGATGGCTACACCTTC; CDR3 protein: CASSPGSKGKDGYTF
CDR3 length: 13; V gene: TRBV7-2; clone size: NA; J gene: TRBJ1-1; D gene: TRBD1; CDR3 DNA: TGTGCCAGCAGCCCAGGGGGCAGAACTGAAGCTTTCTTT; CDR3 protein: CASSPGGRTEAFF
CDR3 length: 14; V gene: TRBV6-4; clone size: few; J gene: TRBJ2-2; D gene: NA; CDR3 DNA: TGTGCCAGCAGTGTTAGCGGGAACACCGGGGAGCTGTTTTTT; CDR3 protein: CASSVSGNTGELFF
CDR3 length: 14; V gene: TRBV12-3/TRBV12-4; clone size: NA; J gene: TRBJ2-4; D gene: NA; CDR3 DNA: TGTGCCAGCAGATCCGGACTAGCCAAAAACATTCAGTACTTC; CDR3 protein: CASRSGLAKNIQYF
CDR3 length: 14; V gene: TRBV12-3/TRBV12-4; clone size: NA; J gene: TRBJ2-3; D gene: NA; CDR3 DNA: TGTGCCAGCAGTTTATACAGGTCCACAGATACGCAGTATTTT; CDR3 protein: CASSLYRSTDTQYF
CDR3 length: 16; V gene: TRBV7-2; clone size: NA; J gene: TRBJ2-1; D gene: NA; CDR3 DNA: TGTGCCAGCACCCCTGGGACGGGCTCGTCCTACAATGAGCAGTTCTTC; CDR3 protein: CASTPGTGSSYNEQFF
CDR3 length: 15; V gene: TRBV19; clone size: NA; J gene: TRBJ2-1; D gene: NA; CDR3 DNA: TGTGCCAGTAGTATAGCGGACAATTCCTACAATGAGCAGTTCTTC; CDR3 protein: CASSIADNSYNEQFF
CDR3 length: 13; V gene: TRBV7-6; clone size: NA; J gene: TRBJ2-1; D gene: NA; CDR3 DNA: TGTGCCAGCAGCGAGGTCTCCTACAATGAGCAGTTCTTC; CDR3 protein: CASSEVSYNEQFF
CDR3 length: 16; V gene: TRBV4-3; clone size: NA; J gene: TRBJ2-7; D gene: NA; CDR3 DNA: TGCGCCAGCAGCCAAGTGATTGGAGGGGCCGCCTACGAGCAGTACTTC; CDR3 protein: CASSQVIGGAAYEQYF
CDR3 length: 14; V gene: TRBV3-1; clone size: few; J gene: TRBJ1-4; D gene: NA; CDR3 DNA: TGTGCCAGCAGCCACCGGGGGCCTAATGAAAAACTGTTTTTT; CDR3 protein: CASSHRGPNEKLFF
CDR3 length: 18; V gene: TRBV12-3/TRBV12-4; clone size: NA; J gene: TRBJ1-6; D gene: NA; CDR3 DNA: TGTGCCAGCAGTTCACCCTCGAGGGGCTCGGGCTATAATTCACCCCTCCACTTT; CDR3 protein: CASSSPSRGSGYNSPLHF
CDR3 length: 17; V gene: TRBV7-2; clone size: NA; J gene: TRBJ2-4; D gene: TRBD1; CDR3 DNA: TGTGCCAGCAGCTTCACTTCAGGACAGGGGGCGCGGAACATTCAGTACTTC; CDR3 protein: CASSFTSGQGARNIQYF
CDR3 length: 14; V gene: TRBV7-2; clone size: NA; J gene: TRBJ2-2; D gene: NA; CDR3 DNA: TGTGCCAGCAGCTCGAGTCTACACACCGGGGAGCTGTTTTTT; CDR3 protein: CASSSSLHTGELFF
CDR3 length: 16; V gene: TRBV7-2; clone size: NA; J gene: TRBJ2-1; D gene: TRBD2; CDR3 DNA: TGTGCCAGCAGTTATAGCGGGATTAGCTCCTACAATGAGCAGTTCTTC; CDR3 protein: CASSYSGISSYNEQFF
CDR3 length: 11; V gene: TRBV6-2/TRBV6-3; clone size: NA; J gene: TRBJ2-5; D gene: NA; CDR3 DNA: TGTGCCAGCAGTAAACCTGAGACCCAGTACTTC; CDR3 protein: CASSKPETQYF
CDR3 length: 16; V gene: TRBV4-1; clone size: NA; J gene: TRBJ2-1; D gene: NA; CDR3 DNA: TGCGCCAGCAGCCAAGATTACAGGACAGCAGACAATGAGCAGTTCTTC; CDR3 protein: CASSQDYRTADNEQFF
CDR3 length: 12; V gene: TRBV3-1; clone size: NA; J gene: TRBJ2-2; D gene: NA; CDR3 DNA: TGTGCCAGCACCTCAACCACCGGGGAGCTGTTTTTT; CDR3 protein: CASTSTTGELFF
CDR3 length: 14; V gene: TRBV6-5; clone size: NA; J gene: TRBJ2-5; D gene: NA; CDR3 DNA: TGTGCCAGCAGTTACTCGAGGTTGCAACGCTCGGAGTACTTC; CDR3 protein: CASSYSRLQRSEYF
CDR3 length: 14; V gene: TRBV4-1; clone size: NA; J gene: TRBJ2-2; D gene: NA; CDR3 DNA: TGCGCCAGCAGCCAAGACGGAATTACCGGGGAGCTGTTTTTT; CDR3 protein: CASSQDGITGELFF
CDR3 length: 16; V gene: TRBV19; clone size: NA; J gene: TRBJ1-5; D gene: TRBD1; CDR3 DNA: TGTGCCAGTAGTCCCTACGCGGACAGGTTTGATCAGCCCCAGCATTTT; CDR3 protein: CASSPYADRFDQPQHF
CDR3 length: 13; V gene: TRBV20-1; clone size: NA; J gene: TRBJ1-2; D gene: NA; CDR3 DNA: TGCAGTGCTAGAGTTCCAGGGCGGGATGGCTACACCTTC; CDR3 protein: CSARVPGRDGYTF
CDR3 length: 18; V gene: TRBV10-3; clone size: NA; J gene: TRBJ2-1; D gene: TRBD1; CDR3 DNA: TGTGCCATCAGTGAACTGGGACAGGGAGGAGTCTCCTACAATGAGCAGTTCTTC; CDR3 protein: CAISELGQGGVSYNEQFF
CDR3 length: 13; V gene: TRBV19; clone size: NA; J gene: TRBJ2-1; D gene: NA; CDR3 DNA: TGTGCCAGCCAAGCGGTGTCCCGGAAGGAGCAGTTCTTC; CDR3 protein: CASQAVSRKEQFF
CDR3 length: 14; V gene: TRBV27; clone size: NA; J gene: TRBJ2-5; D gene: NA; CDR3 DNA: TGTGCCAGCAGTTTATCGAGGGGCCAAGAGACCCAGTACTTC; CDR3 protein: CASSLSRGQETQYF
CDR3 length: 14; V gene: TRBV12-3/TRBV12-4; clone size: NA; J gene: TRBJ1-5; D gene: NA; CDR3 DNA: TGTGCCAGCAAGAAGGGGGGGGTGGGTCAGCCCCAGCATTTT; CDR3 protein: CASKKGGVGQPQHF
CDR3 length: 18; V gene: TRBV5-1; clone size: NA; J gene: TRBJ1-3; D gene: NA; CDR3 DNA: TGCGCCAGCAGCTCGAGGGGCTCTGGGGGACTCTCTGGAAACACCATATATTTT; CDR3 protein: CASSSRGSGGLSGNTIYF
CDR3 length: 12; V gene: TRBV7-2; clone size: few; J gene: TRBJ1-1; D gene: NA; CDR3 DNA: TGTGCCAGCAGCCCTCCCGCACCTGAAGCTTTCTTT; CDR3 protein: CASSPPAPEAFF
CDR3 length: 17; V gene: TRBV25-1; clone size: NA; J gene: TRBJ2-5; D gene: TRBD1; CDR3 DNA: TGTGCCAGCAGTGACCACCCCGACAGGGCCGGTGAGGAGACCCAGTACTTC; CDR3 protein: CASSDHPDRAGEETQYF
CDR3 length: 13; V gene: TRBV4-3; clone size: NA; J gene: TRBJ2-5; D gene: NA; CDR3 DNA: TGCGCCAGCAGCTCGGGTATGGAGGAGACCCAGTACTTC; CDR3 protein: CASSSGMEETQYF